This TCR beta chain was captured in a study of T cell responses to AZD1222 COVID-19 vaccine. Study-wide results and caveats: Two AZD1222 administrations were followed by greater Spike-specific TCR breadth and depth.

Here immunoSEQ multiplex PCR was the method, and the copy in TCRdb shows in-frame clones only, minus some. The sample has fewer than 130,000 clones; around 90% are singletons. Trimming left V 4 bases short and J 2 bases short, with 15 bases between. The germline V gene has CDR1 SEHNR and CDR2 FQNEAQ (reference sequence). The CDR3 totals 15 residues. Details on this clone: Its antigen remains unknown.

This sequence joins TRBV7-9 and TRBJ2-7; D possibly uses TRBD1 or TRBD2 (6 bases each). The clonotype originates from an adult who received the AZD1222 COVID-19 vaccine. The specimen was peripheral blood, collected 28 days after the second AZD1222 dose. The DNA of the CDR3 is TGTGCCAGCAGCTACACAGGGAGGAGTGCCTACGAGCAGTACTTC. Translated, it gives CASSYTGRSAYEQYF. Filled out from reference TRBV7-9 and TRBJ2-7, the complete variable domain reads DTGVSQNPRHKITKRGQNVTFRCDPISEHNRLYWYRQTLGQGPEFLTYFQNEAQLEKSRLLSDRFSAERPKGSFSTLEIQRTEQGDSAMYLCASSYTGRSAYEQYFGPGTRLTVT.